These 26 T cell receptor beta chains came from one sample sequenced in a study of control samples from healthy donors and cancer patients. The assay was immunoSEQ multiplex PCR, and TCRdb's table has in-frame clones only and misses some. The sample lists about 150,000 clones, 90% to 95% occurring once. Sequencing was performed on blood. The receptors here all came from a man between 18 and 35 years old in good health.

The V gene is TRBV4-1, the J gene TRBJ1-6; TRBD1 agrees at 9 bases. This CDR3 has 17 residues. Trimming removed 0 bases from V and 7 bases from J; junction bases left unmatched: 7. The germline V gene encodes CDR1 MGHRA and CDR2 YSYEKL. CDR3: CASSQDEGQGVNSPLHF. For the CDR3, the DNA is TGCGCCAGCAGCCAAGATGAGGGACAGGGCGTCAATTCACCCCTCCACTTT.

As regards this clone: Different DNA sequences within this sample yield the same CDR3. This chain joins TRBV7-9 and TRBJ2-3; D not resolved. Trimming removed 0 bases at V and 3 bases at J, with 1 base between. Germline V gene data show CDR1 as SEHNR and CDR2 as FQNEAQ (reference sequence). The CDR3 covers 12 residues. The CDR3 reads CASSLATDTQYF. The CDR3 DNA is TGTGCCAGCAGCTTAGCTACAGATACGCAGTATTTT.

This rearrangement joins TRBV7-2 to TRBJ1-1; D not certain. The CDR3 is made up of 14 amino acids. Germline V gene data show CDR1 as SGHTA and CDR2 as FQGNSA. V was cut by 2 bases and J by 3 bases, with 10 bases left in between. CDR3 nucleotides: TGTGCCAGCAGCTTAATTAGTCTGGACACTGAAGCTTTCTTT. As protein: CASSLISLDTEAFF. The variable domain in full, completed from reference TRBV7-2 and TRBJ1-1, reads GAGVSQSPSNKVTEKGKDVELRCDPISGHTALYWYRQSLGQGLEFLIYFQGNSAPDKSGLPSDRFSAERTGGSVSTLTIQRTQQEDSAVYLCASSLISLDTEAFFGQGTRLTVV.

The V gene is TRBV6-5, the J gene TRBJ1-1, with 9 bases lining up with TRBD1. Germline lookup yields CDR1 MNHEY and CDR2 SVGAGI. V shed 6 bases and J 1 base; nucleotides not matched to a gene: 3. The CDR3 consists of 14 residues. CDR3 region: CASRWTGENTEAFF. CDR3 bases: TGTGCCAGCAGATGGACAGGGGAGAACACTGAAGCTTTCTTT.

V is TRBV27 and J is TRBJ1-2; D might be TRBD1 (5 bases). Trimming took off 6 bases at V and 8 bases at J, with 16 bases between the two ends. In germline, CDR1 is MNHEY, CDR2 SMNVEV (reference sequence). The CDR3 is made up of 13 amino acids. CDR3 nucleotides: TGTGCCAGCAGCCTGAAGGGGCGAGACGGCTACACCTTC. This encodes CASSLKGRDGYTF.

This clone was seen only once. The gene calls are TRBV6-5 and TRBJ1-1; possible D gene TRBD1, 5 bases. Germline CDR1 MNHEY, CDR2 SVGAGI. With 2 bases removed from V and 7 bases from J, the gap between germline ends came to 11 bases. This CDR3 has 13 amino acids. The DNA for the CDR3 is TGTGCCAGCAGTTACAGGGGAGATGGTGAAGCTTTCTTT. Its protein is CASSYRGDGEAFF.

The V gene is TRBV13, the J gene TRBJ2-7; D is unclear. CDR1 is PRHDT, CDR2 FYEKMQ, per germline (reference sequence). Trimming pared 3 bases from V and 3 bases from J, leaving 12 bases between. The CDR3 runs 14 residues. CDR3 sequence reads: CASSFNRRRYEQYF. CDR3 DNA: TGTGCCAGCAGCTTCAACAGAAGGCGCTACGAGCAGTACTTC.

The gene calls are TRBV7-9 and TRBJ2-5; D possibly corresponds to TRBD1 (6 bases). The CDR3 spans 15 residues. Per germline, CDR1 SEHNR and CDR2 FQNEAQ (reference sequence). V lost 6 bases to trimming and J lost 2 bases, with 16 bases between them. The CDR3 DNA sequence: TGTGCCAGCAGTTTCACCGGGACACTTCAAGAGACCCAGTACTTC. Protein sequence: CASSFTGTLQETQYF.

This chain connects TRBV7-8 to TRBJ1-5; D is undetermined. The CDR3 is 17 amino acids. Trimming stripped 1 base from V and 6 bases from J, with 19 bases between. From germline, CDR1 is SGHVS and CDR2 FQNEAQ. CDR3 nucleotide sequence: TGTGCCAGCAGCTTAGAGGAGTTGGCGGGTGGCGGTCAGCCCCAGCATTTT. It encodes CASSLEELAGGGQPQHF.

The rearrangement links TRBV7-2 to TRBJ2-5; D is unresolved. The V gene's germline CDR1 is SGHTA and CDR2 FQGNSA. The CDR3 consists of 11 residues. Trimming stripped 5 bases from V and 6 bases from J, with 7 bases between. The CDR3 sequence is CASSEVQTQYF. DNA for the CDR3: TGTGCCAGCAGCGAGGTACAGACCCAGTACTTC.

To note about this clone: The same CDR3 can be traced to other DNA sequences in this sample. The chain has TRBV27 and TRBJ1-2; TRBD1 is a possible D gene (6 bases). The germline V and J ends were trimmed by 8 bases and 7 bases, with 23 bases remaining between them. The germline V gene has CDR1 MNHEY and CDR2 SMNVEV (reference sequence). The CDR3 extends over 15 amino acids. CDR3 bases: TGTGCCAGCTTAGGGGGAGGGGGGGGCCTCGGTGGCTACACCTTC. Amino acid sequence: CASLGGGGGLGGYTF.

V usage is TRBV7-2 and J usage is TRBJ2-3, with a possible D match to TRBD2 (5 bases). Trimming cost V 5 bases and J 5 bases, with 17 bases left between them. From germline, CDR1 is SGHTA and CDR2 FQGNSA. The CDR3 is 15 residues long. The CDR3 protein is CASSVGISGEDTQYF. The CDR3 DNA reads TGTGCCAGCAGCGTCGGGATCAGCGGAGAAGATACGCAGTATTTT. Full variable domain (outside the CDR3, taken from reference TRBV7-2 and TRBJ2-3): GAGVSQSPSNKVTEKGKDVELRCDPISGHTALYWYRQSLGQGLEFLIYFQGNSAPDKSGLPSDRFSAERTGGSVSTLTIQRTQQEDSAVYLCASSVGISGEDTQYFGPGTRLTVL.

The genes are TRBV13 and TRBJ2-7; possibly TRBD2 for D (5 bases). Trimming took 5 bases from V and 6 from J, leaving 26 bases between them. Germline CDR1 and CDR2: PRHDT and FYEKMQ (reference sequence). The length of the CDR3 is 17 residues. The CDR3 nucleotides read TGTGCCAGCAGCCCCAAAGGTATGGGCCGGGCGAGCGGCGAGCAGTACTTC. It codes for CASSPKGMGRASGEQYF. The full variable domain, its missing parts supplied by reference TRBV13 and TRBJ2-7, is AAGVIQSPRHLIKEKRETATLKCYPIPRHDTVYWYQQGPGQDPQFLISFYEKMQSDKGSIPDRFSAQQFSDYHSELNMSSLELGDSALYFCASSPKGMGRASGEQYFGPGTRLTVT.

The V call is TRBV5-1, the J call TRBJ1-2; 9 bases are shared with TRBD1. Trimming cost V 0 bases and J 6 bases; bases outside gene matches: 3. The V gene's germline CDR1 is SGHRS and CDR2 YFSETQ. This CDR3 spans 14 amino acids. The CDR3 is CASSLEDRGNGYTF. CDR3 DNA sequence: TGCGCCAGCAGCTTGGAGGACAGGGGAAATGGCTACACCTTC.

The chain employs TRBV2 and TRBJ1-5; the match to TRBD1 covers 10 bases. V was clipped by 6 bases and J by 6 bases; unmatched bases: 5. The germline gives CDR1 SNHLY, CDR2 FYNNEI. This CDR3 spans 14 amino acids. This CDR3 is CASRVDRGRQPQHF. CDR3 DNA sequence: TGTGCCAGCAGAGTTGACAGGGGGCGTCAGCCCCAGCATTTT.

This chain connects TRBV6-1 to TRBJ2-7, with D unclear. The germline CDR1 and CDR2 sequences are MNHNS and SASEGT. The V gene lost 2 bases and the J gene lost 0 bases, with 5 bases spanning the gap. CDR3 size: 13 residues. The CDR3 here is CASSEFSSYEQYF. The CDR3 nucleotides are TGTGCCAGCAGTGAATTCAGCTCCTACGAGCAGTACTTC.

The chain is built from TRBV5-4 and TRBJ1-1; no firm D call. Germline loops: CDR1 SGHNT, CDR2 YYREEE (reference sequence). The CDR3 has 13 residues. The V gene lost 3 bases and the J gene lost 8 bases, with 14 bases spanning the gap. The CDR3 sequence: CASSSVPGPEAFF. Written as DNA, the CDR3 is TGTGCCAGCAGCTCTGTTCCAGGCCCGGAAGCTTTCTTT. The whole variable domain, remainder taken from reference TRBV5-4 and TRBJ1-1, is ETGVTQSPTHLIKTRGQQVTLRCSSQSGHNTVSWYQQALGQGPQFIFQYYREEENGRGNFPPRFSGLQFPNYSSELNVNALELDDSALYLCASSSVPGPEAFFGQGTRLTVV.

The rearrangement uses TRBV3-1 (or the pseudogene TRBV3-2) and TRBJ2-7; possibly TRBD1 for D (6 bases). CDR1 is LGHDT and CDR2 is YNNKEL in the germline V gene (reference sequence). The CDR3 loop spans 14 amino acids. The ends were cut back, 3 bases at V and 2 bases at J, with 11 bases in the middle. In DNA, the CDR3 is TGTGCCAGCAGCCACTCACAGGGTCCCTACGAGCAGTACTTC. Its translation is CASSHSQGPYEQYF.

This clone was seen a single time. CDR3 DNA sequence: TGCGCCAGCAGCTTGGGGGGAAATAGCAATCAGCCCCAGCATTTT. Its translation is CASSLGGNSNQPQHF. The chain recombines TRBV5-1 with TRBJ1-5; no clear D gene. Germline CDR1 and CDR2: SGHRS and YFSETQ. This CDR3 comprises 15 residues. Trimming pared 0 bases from V and 0 bases from J, leaving 7 bases between.

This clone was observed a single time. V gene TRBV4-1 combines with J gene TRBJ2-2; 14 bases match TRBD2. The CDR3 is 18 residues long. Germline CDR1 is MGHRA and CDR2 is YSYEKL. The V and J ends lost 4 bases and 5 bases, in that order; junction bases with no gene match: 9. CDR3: CASSLGTSGGGGTGELFF. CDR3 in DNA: TGCGCCAGCAGCCTAGGGACTAGCGGGGGCGGGGGAACCGGGGAGCTGTTTTTT.

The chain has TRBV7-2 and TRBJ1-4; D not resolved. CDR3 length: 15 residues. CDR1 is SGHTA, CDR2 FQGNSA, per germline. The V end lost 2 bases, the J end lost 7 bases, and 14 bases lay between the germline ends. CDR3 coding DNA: TGTGCCAGCAGCTTATGGGCCCTGAATGGTGAAAAACTGTTTTTT. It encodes CASSLWALNGEKLFF.

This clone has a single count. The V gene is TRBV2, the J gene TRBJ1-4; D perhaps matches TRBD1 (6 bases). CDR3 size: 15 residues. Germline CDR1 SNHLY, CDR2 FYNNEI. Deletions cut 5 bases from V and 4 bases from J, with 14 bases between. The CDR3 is CASSIPRQVNEKLFF. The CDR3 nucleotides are TGTGCCAGCAGTATCCCTAGACAGGTTAATGAAAAACTGTTTTTT.

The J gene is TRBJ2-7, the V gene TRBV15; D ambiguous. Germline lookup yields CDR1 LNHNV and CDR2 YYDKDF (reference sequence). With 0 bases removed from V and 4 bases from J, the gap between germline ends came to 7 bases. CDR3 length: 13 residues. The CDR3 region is CATSRDVGYEQYF. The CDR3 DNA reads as TGTGCCACCAGCAGAGATGTGGGATACGAGCAGTACTTC. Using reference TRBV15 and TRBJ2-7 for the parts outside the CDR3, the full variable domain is DAMVIQNPRYQVTQFGKPVTLSCSQTLNHNVMYWYQQKSSQAPKLLFHYYDKDFNNEADTPDNFQSRRPNTSFCFLDIRSPGLGDTAMYLCATSRDVGYEQYFGPGTRLTVT.

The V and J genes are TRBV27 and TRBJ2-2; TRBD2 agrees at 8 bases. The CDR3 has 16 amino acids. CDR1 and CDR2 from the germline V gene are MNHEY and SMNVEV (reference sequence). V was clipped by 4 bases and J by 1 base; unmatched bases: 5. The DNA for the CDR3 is TGTGCCAGCAGTTCCGCGGGGGGCCTGAACACCGGGGAGCTGTTTTTT. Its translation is CASSSAGGLNTGELFF.

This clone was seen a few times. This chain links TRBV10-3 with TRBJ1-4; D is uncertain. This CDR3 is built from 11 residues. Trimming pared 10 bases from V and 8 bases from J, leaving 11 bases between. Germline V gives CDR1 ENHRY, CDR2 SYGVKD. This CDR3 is CATGSKEKLFF. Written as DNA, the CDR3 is TGTGCCACCGGGAGTAAGGAAAAACTGTTTTTT.

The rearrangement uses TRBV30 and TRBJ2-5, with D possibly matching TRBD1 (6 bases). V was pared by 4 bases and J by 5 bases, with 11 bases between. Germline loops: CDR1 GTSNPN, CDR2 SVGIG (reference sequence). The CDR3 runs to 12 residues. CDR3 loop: CAWKDSGETQYF. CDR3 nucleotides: TGTGCCTGGAAGGACAGCGGCGAGACCCAGTACTTC.